These 21 T cell receptor beta chains originate from one sample sequenced in a study of technical replicates of blood from several donors. Produced via immunoSEQ multiplex PCR; TCRdb's table is partial and in-frame only. Found here are 35,000 to 50,000 clones, around 96% of them singletons; the top ten hold less than 0.45%. The sample consisted of T cells isolated from PBMCs. These receptors were collected from a human donor in good health.

V is TRBV30 and J is TRBJ1-2, with TRBD1 identical over 8 bases. V dropped 4 bases and J dropped 4; count of bases not matched to a gene: 8. This CDR3 comprises 14 residues. Germline V gives CDR1 GTSNPN, CDR2 SVGIG (reference sequence). The CDR3 DNA is TGTGCCTGGAACGATAACAGGGGGGGCTATGGCTACACCTTC. Translating it yields CAWNDNRGGYGYTF.

Details on this clone: Other DNA sequences in the same sample also yield this CDR3. The chain is built from TRBV7-9 and TRBJ2-7; D call uncertain. The V end was cut by 1 base, the J end by 4 bases, with 5 bases between. The germline CDR1 and CDR2 sequences are SEHNR and FQNEAQ (reference sequence). The CDR3 is 12 amino acids. The CDR3 DNA reads as TGTGCCAGCAGCTTAGGTGCGTACGAGCAGTACTTC. This codes for CASSLGAYEQYF.

The chain uses TRBV5-4 and TRBJ2-7, with 7 positions matching TRBD2. CDR3 length: 16 residues. V lost 4 bases to trimming and J lost 7 bases; unmatched junction nucleotides: 17. Germline V gene lookup returns CDR1 SGHNT and CDR2 YYREEE (reference sequence). The CDR3 protein is CASSPSPRRELGEQYF. The DNA for the CDR3 is TGTGCCAGCAGCCCGTCCCCTAGGCGGGAGCTAGGGGAGCAGTACTTC.

CDR3 amino acids: CASRDYRRETDEQYF. The CDR3 nucleotides are TGCGCCAGCAGGGATTACCGGCGGGAGACAGACGAGCAGTACTTC. This chain joins TRBV5-1 and TRBJ2-7, with TRBD2 identical over 7 bases. Trimming removed 5 bases from V and 5 bases from J; junction bases left unmatched: 13. CDR1 SGHRS and CDR2 YFSETQ come from the germline V gene. There are 15 residues in the CDR3.

The rearrangement joins TRBV28 to TRBJ2-7, with D perhaps matching TRBD1 (6 bases). The CDR3 has 14 amino acids. Germline-derived CDR1 and CDR2 are MDHEN and SYDVKM. Trimming pared 4 bases from V and 2 bases from J, leaving 12 bases between. The DNA for the CDR3 is TGTGCCAGCAGTTGGTACAGGGACACCTACGAGCAGTACTTC. This translates into CASSWYRDTYEQYF.

V gene TRBV11-3 combines with J gene TRBJ1-4, with D perhaps matching TRBD1 (6 bases). This CDR3 comprises 13 residues. Germline V gives CDR1 SGHNT, CDR2 YENEEA. V was shortened by 5 bases and J by 8 bases, with 12 bases between the two germline ends. The CDR3 nucleotides read TGTGCCAGCAGCGCACAGGGATCCGAAAAACTGTTTTTT. Protein sequence: CASSAQGSEKLFF.

The V gene is TRBV7-6, the J gene TRBJ2-3; D perhaps matches TRBD2 (5 bases). CDR3 length equals 14 residues. V lost 5 bases to trimming and J lost 3 bases, with 12 bases between them. Germline assignment: CDR1 SGHVS and CDR2 FNYEAQ. The CDR3 region has the DNA TGTGCCAGCAGCCCGCTTGGCGGGACAGATACGCAGTATTTT. Protein: CASSPLGGTDTQYF.

J is TRBJ2-5 and V is TRBV27; 7 positions match TRBD2. CDR3 length: 14 amino acids. J gave up 2 bases and V 6 bases, and 6 bases lay outside the gene matches. Germline CDR1 reads MNHEY; CDR2 reads SMNVEV (reference sequence). CDR3 DNA sequence: TGTGCCAGCAGATCAGCGGGGCTTCAAGAGACCCAGTACTTC. Translating gives CASRSAGLQETQYF.

This clone has a single count. The chain is built from TRBV13 and TRBJ2-7; 9 bases match TRBD2. The V and J ends lost 2 bases and 2 bases, in that order; junction bases with no gene match: 16. CDR3 length equals 19 residues. Germline V gene sequence: CDR1 PRHDT, CDR2 FYEKMQ (reference sequence). CDR3 sequence reads: CASSLWREEIAGAPYEQYF. The CDR3 nucleotides are TGTGCCAGCAGCTTATGGCGGGAGGAGATAGCGGGAGCCCCCTACGAGCAGTACTTC.

This clone was seen more than once but under ten times. The gene calls are TRBV2 and TRBJ2-5; 8 bases agree with TRBD1. Germline V lookup: CDR1 SNHLY, CDR2 FYNNEI. The V and J ends lost 4 bases and 5 bases, in that order; junction bases with no gene match: 3. CDR3 size: 13 residues. The DNA of the CDR3 is TGTGCCAGCAGTGCTAACAGGGGGGAGACCCAGTACTTC. It is translated as CASSANRGETQYF.

The chain carries TRBV7-9 and TRBJ1-1; possible D gene TRBD1, 5 bases. Trimming removed 5 bases at V and 1 base at J, with 14 bases between. Germline lookup yields CDR1 SEHNR and CDR2 FQNEAQ (reference sequence). The CDR3 is 15 residues long. The CDR3 is CASSASGPSNTEAFF. CDR3 DNA: TGTGCCAGCAGCGCATCAGGGCCTTCGAACACTGAAGCTTTCTTT.

The CDR3 DNA reads TGCGCCAGCAGCTTGAGCCTAGCGGCACAAGAGACCCAGTACTTC. This gives the protein CASSLSLAAQETQYF. This chain connects TRBV5-1 to TRBJ2-5, with 7 bases that match TRBD2. The CDR3 spans 15 residues. CDR1 and CDR2 (germline): SGHRS, YFSETQ. Trimming took 1 base from V and 2 from J; bases not matched to a gene: 5.

The chain carries TRBV5-1 and TRBJ2-2; D may be TRBD1 (6 bases). There are 14 residues in the CDR3. Trimming shortened V by 2 bases and J by 3 bases, and 8 bases separated the two germline ends. The germline CDR1 and CDR2 sequences are SGHRS and YFSETQ. CDR3 sequence: CASSLNRDTGELFF. The CDR3 DNA reads TGCGCCAGCAGCTTAAACAGGGACACCGGGGAGCTGTTTTTT.

The chain joins TRBV12-5 to TRBJ2-4; 11 nucleotides line up with TRBD2. The germline CDR1 and CDR2 sequences are LGHNT and FRNRAP. V lost 7 bases and J lost 5; bases outside the gene matches: 7. CDR3 length equals 15 residues. The CDR3 here is CASAIKGLAENIQYF. The CDR3 DNA is TGTGCTAGTGCTATAAAGGGACTAGCGGAAAACATTCAGTACTTC.

In DNA form, the CDR3 reads TGTGCCAGCAGGCCATCTACCAGGGGCACTGAAGCTTTCTTT. As protein: CASRPSTRGTEAFF. The chain recombines TRBV6-5 with TRBJ1-1, with D maybe TRBD1 (6 bases). Looked up from germline, CDR1 is MNHEY and CDR2 is SVGAGI. V dropped 6 bases and J dropped 4 bases, with 15 bases sitting between them. The CDR3 has 14 amino acids.

The chain employs TRBV6-5 and TRBJ2-5; 7 nucleotides agree with TRBD2. This CDR3 region has 13 residues. V shed 4 bases, J shed 5 bases, and the junction held 4 bases outside the gene matches. Germline CDR1 is MNHEY and CDR2 is SVGAGI. Here the CDR3 reads CASSSGTIETQYF. In nucleotides, the CDR3 is TGTGCCAGCAGTTCCGGGACTATCGAGACCCAGTACTTC.

J is TRBJ2-5 and V is TRBV28; 8 bases line up with TRBD1. Unmatched junction bases numbered 0, after V lost 3 bases and J lost 3 bases. The germline V gene encodes CDR1 MDHEN and CDR2 SYDVKM. This CDR3 is built from 13 residues. CDR3 in amino acids: CASSLTGEETQYF. CDR3 in DNA: TGTGCCAGCAGTTTGACAGGGGAAGAGACCCAGTACTTC.

The chain employs TRBV4-1 and TRBJ2-7; the match to TRBD2 covers 7 bases. Trimming removed 2 bases from V and 0 bases from J; junction bases left unmatched: 1. This CDR3 has 14 residues. Germline CDR1 MGHRA, CDR2 YSYEKL. This chain's CDR3 is CASSQTSASYEQYF. In DNA form, the CDR3 reads TGCGCCAGCAGCCAAACTAGCGCCTCCTACGAGCAGTACTTC.

This chain links TRBV7-9 with TRBJ2-3, with unresolved D. V lost 3 bases and J lost 2, with 12 bases in between. Germline CDR1 reads SEHNR; CDR2 reads FQNEAQ (reference sequence). This CDR3 contains 15 residues. The CDR3 protein is CASSFKIGFTDTQYF. CDR3 DNA sequence: TGTGCCAGCAGCTTTAAAATCGGGTTCACAGATACGCAGTATTTT.

This chain links TRBV9 with TRBJ2-2, with 7 bases matching TRBD2. Germline V lookup: CDR1 SGDLS, CDR2 YYNGEE. The CDR3 sequence is 15 residues long. Losses at the gene ends were 2 bases for V and 4 bases for J; bases not matched to a gene: 5. This CDR3 reads CASSVAGVSTGELFF. Here the CDR3 DNA reads TGTGCCAGCAGCGTGGCGGGAGTGTCCACCGGGGAGCTGTTTTTT.

V is TRBV28 and J is TRBJ1-2; perhaps TRBD1 as D (6 bases). Germline values: CDR1 MDHEN, CDR2 SYDVKM. The CDR3 loop spans 15 amino acids. The V end was cut by 5 bases, the J end by 9 bases, with 22 bases between. DNA for the CDR3: TGTGCCAGCAGTGCTAGGACAGTTTTGACTATCCGCTACACCTTC. Translated: CASSARTVLTIRYTF.